These T cell receptor beta chains were read from a single sample in a study of technical replicates of blood from a handful of donors. Repertoires were generated with immunoSEQ multiplex PCR, while TCRdb's copy carries only in-frame clones and drops some. Of approximately 64,000 clones in the sample, around 88% are singletons; the top ten hold roughly 4.6%. Sequencing was carried out using PBMCs. These TCRs come from a human donor in good health. Some clones in this sample may be carry-over from other donors' samples. CDR3s include the opening cysteine and the closing phenylalanine or tryptophan. Fields, in order: CDR3 protein, CDR3 DNA, CDR3 length, J gene, V gene, D gene, clone size. D genes are given only for firm matches. Size tells how often a clone was seen (once, few, many) or the class of an expanded clone, and some rows leave it out.

CDR3aa: CASKLGGSSYNEQFF; CDR3nt: TGTGCCAGCAAATTGGGGGGGAGCTCCTACAATGAGCAGTTCTTC; len: 15; j_gene: TRBJ2-1; v_gene: TRBV5-4; d_gene: TRBD2; abundance: -
CDR3aa: CAWSVDRAIGELFF; CDR3nt: TGTGCCTGGAGTGTAGACAGGGCGATCGGGGAGCTGTTTTTT; len: 14; j_gene: TRBJ2-2; v_gene: TRBV30; d_gene: TRBD1; abundance: -
CDR3aa: CAWSMGDFNQPQHF; CDR3nt: TGTGCCTGGAGCATGGGGGACTTCAATCAGCCCCAGCATTTT; len: 14; j_gene: TRBJ1-5; v_gene: TRBV30; d_gene: -; abundance: -
CDR3aa: CASSGRTSNEQFF; CDR3nt: TGTGCCAGCAGCGGGAGAACCAGCAATGAGCAGTTCTTC; len: 13; j_gene: TRBJ2-1; v_gene: TRBV9; d_gene: -; abundance: -
CDR3aa: CATRPGVGGELFF; CDR3nt: TGTGCCACCAGACCCGGGGTTGGCGGGGAGCTGTTTTTT; len: 13; j_gene: TRBJ2-2; v_gene: TRBV15; d_gene: -; abundance: -
CDR3aa: CASSLRAGDGYTF; CDR3nt: TGTGCCAGCAGCCTAAGGGCGGGGGATGGCTACACCTTC; len: 13; j_gene: TRBJ1-2; v_gene: TRBV7-6; d_gene: -; abundance: -
CDR3aa: CASSIIGGRTYEQYF; CDR3nt: TGTGCCAGCAGTATTATCGGCGGGAGGACCTACGAGCAGTACTTC; len: 15; j_gene: TRBJ2-7; v_gene: TRBV11-2; d_gene: TRBD2; abundance: -
CDR3aa: CASGTKDRAPPGGYTF; CDR3nt: TGTGCCAGCGGAACCAAGGACAGGGCCCCGCCGGGTGGCTACACCTTC; len: 16; j_gene: TRBJ1-2; v_gene: TRBV6-4; d_gene: TRBD1; abundance: -
CDR3aa: CASGLGWATEAFF; CDR3nt: TGTGCTAGTGGTTTGGGGTGGGCCACTGAAGCTTTCTTT; len: 13; j_gene: TRBJ1-1; v_gene: TRBV12-5; d_gene: -; abundance: -
CDR3aa: CASSQDPSYNEQFF; CDR3nt: TGTGCCAGCAGCCAAGATCCGTCCTACAATGAGCAGTTCTTC; len: 14; j_gene: TRBJ2-1; v_gene: TRBV4-2; d_gene: -; abundance: -
CDR3aa: CASSLSLWREDTGELFF; CDR3nt: TGTGCCAGCAGCTTATCACTATGGAGGGAGGACACCGGGGAGCTGTTTTTT; len: 17; j_gene: TRBJ2-2; v_gene: TRBV7-9; d_gene: -; abundance: -
CDR3aa: CASSSQGGLAYEQYF; CDR3nt: TGTGCCAGCAGCTCTCAAGGCGGTCTGGCCTACGAGCAGTACTTC; len: 15; j_gene: TRBJ2-7; v_gene: TRBV7-3; d_gene: -; abundance: -
CDR3aa: CAAFGGSGYTF; CDR3nt: TGTGCCGCGTTCGGGGGGAGCGGCTACACCTTC; len: 11; j_gene: TRBJ1-2; v_gene: TRBV6-6; d_gene: -; abundance: -
CDR3aa: CASKASTRGEQYF; CDR3nt: TGTGCCAGCAAGGCTAGCACCCGGGGTGAGCAGTACTTC; len: 13; j_gene: TRBJ2-7; v_gene: TRBV27; d_gene: -; abundance: -
CDR3aa: CATFGLAREQFF; CDR3nt: TGTGCCACCTTTGGACTAGCACGTGAGCAGTTCTTC; len: 12; j_gene: TRBJ2-1; v_gene: TRBV14; d_gene: TRBD2; abundance: few
CDR3aa: CASSARQGAGAGGQTQYF; CDR3nt: TGCGCCAGCAGCGCTCGACAGGGAGCAGGAGCGGGAGGGCAGACCCAGTACTTC; len: 18; j_gene: TRBJ2-5; v_gene: TRBV4-3; d_gene: TRBD2; abundance: -
CDR3aa: CASTGLAGAGTGELFF; CDR3nt: TGTGCCAGCACCGGACTAGCGGGAGCGGGCACCGGGGAGCTGTTTTTT; len: 16; j_gene: TRBJ2-2; v_gene: TRBV2; d_gene: TRBD2; abundance: once
CDR3aa: CASGEGGSNEKLFF; CDR3nt: TGTGCCAGCGGGGAAGGGGGCTCTAATGAAAAACTGTTTTTT; len: 14; j_gene: TRBJ1-4; v_gene: TRBV25-1; d_gene: TRBD1; abundance: -
CDR3aa: CASSQLAGGPGDEQFF; CDR3nt: TGCGCCAGCAGCCAGCTAGCGGGAGGGCCGGGAGATGAGCAGTTCTTC; len: 16; j_gene: TRBJ2-1; v_gene: TRBV4-3; d_gene: TRBD2; abundance: -
CDR3aa: CASSQEVGTSGRNEQFF; CDR3nt: TGCGCCAGCAGCCAAGAAGTGGGGACTAGCGGGAGAAATGAGCAGTTCTTC; len: 17; j_gene: TRBJ2-1; v_gene: TRBV4-3; d_gene: TRBD2; abundance: -
CDR3aa: CASSLAPTEQETQYF; CDR3nt: TGTGCCAGCAGCTTAGCGCCCACAGAACAAGAGACCCAGTACTTC; len: 15; j_gene: TRBJ2-5; v_gene: TRBV7-6; d_gene: -; abundance: few
CDR3aa: CASSLFLLAGIPYNEQFF; CDR3nt: TGTGCCAGCAGCTTGTTCCTCCTAGCGGGAATACCGTACAATGAGCAGTTCTTC; len: 18; j_gene: TRBJ2-1; v_gene: TRBV5-8; d_gene: TRBD2; abundance: -
CDR3aa: CASSQDRLAGVYEQYF; CDR3nt: TGCGCCAGCAGCCAAGATCGACTAGCGGGGGTATACGAGCAGTACTTC; len: 16; j_gene: TRBJ2-7; v_gene: TRBV4-3; d_gene: TRBD2; abundance: -
CDR3aa: CASSRGTGSGANVLTF; CDR3nt: TGTGCCAGCAGCCGAGGAACAGGGTCAGGGGCCAACGTCCTGACTTTC; len: 16; j_gene: TRBJ2-6; v_gene: TRBV14; d_gene: -; abundance: few
CDR3aa: CAWRPGGWDNEQFF; CDR3nt: TGTGCCTGGAGGCCAGGGGGTTGGGACAATGAGCAGTTCTTC; len: 14; j_gene: TRBJ2-1; v_gene: TRBV30; d_gene: TRBD1; abundance: -
CDR3aa: CASSRDLNYYNEQFF; CDR3nt: TGTGCCAGCAGCAGGGACTTGAATTATTACAATGAGCAGTTCTTC; len: 15; j_gene: TRBJ2-1; v_gene: TRBV5-4; d_gene: -; abundance: -
CDR3aa: CASRHGQPMNTEAFF; CDR3nt: TGTGCCAGCAGGCATGGACAGCCCATGAACACTGAAGCTTTCTTT; len: 15; j_gene: TRBJ1-1; v_gene: TRBV6-6; d_gene: -; abundance: -
CDR3aa: CASSSGTGGVVQYF; CDR3nt: TGTGCCAGCAGCTCCGGGACAGGGGGAGTGGTGCAGTACTTC; len: 14; j_gene: TRBJ2-7; v_gene: TRBV11-2; d_gene: TRBD1; abundance: -
CDR3aa: CANPTGAISGANVLTF; CDR3nt: TGTGCCAACCCGACAGGGGCGATATCTGGGGCCAACGTCCTGACTTTC; len: 16; j_gene: TRBJ2-6; v_gene: TRBV5-4; d_gene: TRBD1; abundance: -
CDR3aa: CAWGGTRNTGELFF; CDR3nt: TGTGCCTGGGGTGGGACTAGGAACACCGGGGAGCTGTTTTTT; len: 14; j_gene: TRBJ2-2; v_gene: TRBV30; d_gene: TRBD2; abundance: few
CDR3aa: CASSPRREGGITEAFF; CDR3nt: TGTGCCAGCTCACCACGCCGAGAGGGAGGTATCACTGAAGCTTTCTTT; len: 16; j_gene: TRBJ1-1; v_gene: TRBV18; d_gene: -; abundance: -
CDR3aa: CASSEGHSGGYNEQFF; CDR3nt: TGCGCCAGCAGTGAGGGTCATAGCGGCGGCTACAATGAGCAGTTCTTC; len: 16; j_gene: TRBJ2-1; v_gene: TRBV10-2; d_gene: -; abundance: -
CDR3aa: CASSATSGNNEQFF; CDR3nt: TGTGCCAGCAGTGCAACTAGCGGGAACAATGAGCAGTTCTTC; len: 14; j_gene: TRBJ2-1; v_gene: TRBV6-4; d_gene: TRBD2; abundance: -
CDR3aa: CASSLGTDYNEQFF; CDR3nt: TGTGCCAGCAGCTTAGGGACAGACTACAATGAGCAGTTCTTC; len: 14; j_gene: TRBJ2-1; v_gene: TRBV7-2; d_gene: -; abundance: -
CDR3aa: CASSFEGGGTQYF; CDR3nt: TGCGCCAGCAGCTTCGAAGGGGGCGGGACCCAGTACTTC; len: 13; j_gene: TRBJ2-5; v_gene: TRBV5-1; d_gene: TRBD1; abundance: -
CDR3aa: CASSTGRFQETQYF; CDR3nt: TGTGCCAGTAGTACTGGTAGATTTCAAGAGACCCAGTACTTC; len: 14; j_gene: TRBJ2-5; v_gene: TRBV19; d_gene: -; abundance: -
CDR3aa: CASSPYQDSYNEQFF; CDR3nt: TGCGCCAGCAGTCCGTATCAGGACTCCTACAATGAGCAGTTCTTC; len: 15; j_gene: TRBJ2-1; v_gene: TRBV4-1; d_gene: -; abundance: -
CDR3aa: CASSPQGPSANSPLHF; CDR3nt: TGTGCCAGCTCACCGCAGGGGCCGTCAGCAAATTCACCCCTCCACTTT; len: 16; j_gene: TRBJ1-6; v_gene: TRBV18; d_gene: -; abundance: -
CDR3aa: CASSLDGSSYEQYF; CDR3nt: TGTGCCAGCAGCTTAGACGGGAGCTCCTACGAGCAGTACTTC; len: 14; j_gene: TRBJ2-7; v_gene: TRBV11-3; d_gene: -; abundance: few
CDR3aa: CASSQVVTGRESGYTF; CDR3nt: TGCGCCAGCAGCCAAGTAGTGACAGGAAGGGAGAGTGGCTACACCTTC; len: 16; j_gene: TRBJ1-2; v_gene: TRBV4-1; d_gene: -; abundance: -
CDR3aa: CASSQGTFGNQPQHF; CDR3nt: TGCGCCAGCAGCCAAGGGACTTTCGGCAATCAGCCCCAGCATTTT; len: 15; j_gene: TRBJ1-5; v_gene: TRBV4-1; d_gene: -; abundance: -
CDR3aa: CASSDPGSYGYTF; CDR3nt: TGTGCCAGCAGTGACCCGGGGAGCTATGGCTACACCTTC; len: 13; j_gene: TRBJ1-2; v_gene: TRBV6-1; d_gene: -; abundance: -
CDR3aa: CASSRGGDTQYF; CDR3nt: TGTGCCAGCAGTCGAGGAGGAGATACGCAGTATTTT; len: 12; j_gene: TRBJ2-3; v_gene: TRBV6-1; d_gene: -; abundance: few